These T cell receptor beta chains were read from a single sample in a study of PD-1 blockade in classical Hodgkin lymphoma. Here immunoSEQ multiplex PCR was the method, and the copy in TCRdb shows in-frame clones only, minus some. Of around 50,000 clones listed, less than 95% were seen once; the top ten hold more than 9%. Sequenced material: peripheral blood mononuclear cells (PBMCs), taken before the second cycle of nivolumab. The receptors originated from a human donor with classical Hodgkin lymphoma. Both conserved end residues are part of each CDR3. The D gene is left open where the match is weak. Rows may omit the clone size; those that give it use once, few, many or a size class.

abundance,j_gene,v_gene,d_gene,CDR3aa,CDR3nt
-,TRBJ1-6,TRBV30,-,CAWSVREGSSPLHF,TGTGCCTGGAGTGTACGCGAGGGAAGTTCACCCCTCCACTTT
-,TRBJ2-7,TRBV29-1,-,CSGGTGIPYEQYF,TGCAGCGGGGGGACCGGGATACCCTACGAGCAGTACTTC
-,TRBJ1-3,TRBV6-5,-,CASSYFDRSGNTIYF,TGTGCCAGCAGTTACTTTGATCGCTCTGGAAACACCATATATTTT
-,TRBJ2-5,TRBV19,-,CASSLQGQPQETQYF,TGTGCCAGTAGCCTACAAGGACAGCCCCAAGAGACCCAGTACTTC
-,TRBJ2-7,TRBV7-9,-,CASSLEITYEQYF,TGTGCCAGCAGCTTAGAGATCACCTACGAGCAGTACTTC
-,TRBJ2-1,TRBV10-3,-,CAISEGSTSYNEQFF,TGTGCCATCAGTGAGGGGTCCACCTCCTACAATGAGCAGTTCTTC
-,TRBJ1-2,TRBV6-5,-,CASTYSGESNYGYTF,TGTGCCAGCACCTACTCGGGAGAGTCCAACTATGGCTACACCTTC
-,TRBJ2-7,TRBV19,TRBD2,CASSIDHPTSGITYEQYF,TGTGCCAGTAGTATAGACCACCCTACTAGCGGAATAACCTACGAGCAGTACTTC
-,TRBJ1-3,TRBV28,-,CASSSGQTILTGNTIYF,TGTGCCAGCAGTTCTGGGCAGACCATCTTAACTGGAAACACCATATATTTT
few,TRBJ1-4,TRBV27,-,CASSDGEKLFF,TGTGCCAGCTCGGACGGGGAAAAACTGTTTTTT
-,TRBJ1-6,TRBV5-4,-,CASPCEGGNSPLHF,TGTGCCAGCCCCTGTGAGGGGGGGAATTCACCCCTCCACTTT
-,TRBJ1-2,TRBV7-9,-,CASSSRGDLGGAGPYGYTF,TGTGCCAGCAGCTCCCGAGGGGATCTAGGTGGTGCAGGGCCCTATGGCTACACCTTC
-,TRBJ1-4,TRBV30,-,CAWGVGGEKLFF,TGTGCCTGGGGGGTGGGAGGTGAAAAACTGTTTTTT
-,TRBJ2-1,TRBV7-6,TRBD2,CASSLVSGGKIHEQFF,TGTGCCAGCAGCTTAGTTAGCGGGGGCAAAATCCATGAGCAGTTCTTC
-,TRBJ2-3,TRBV9,-,CASSFTENTQYF,TGTGCCAGCAGCTTTACAGAGAATACGCAGTATTTT
-,TRBJ2-3,TRBV9,TRBD2,CASSVPSGGNTDTQYF,TGTGCCAGCAGCGTACCTAGCGGGGGCAACACAGATACGCAGTATTTT